Listed below are T cell receptor beta chains from one sample, sequenced in a study of prognosis after radiotherapy for stage I lung cancer. TCRdb reprocessed the multiplex PCR reads with MiXCR, giving one entry per CDR3 protein. The table has 50,000 or so distinct CDR3 sequences, over 30% seen once. This sample comprised PBMCs, obtained before or after stereotactic body radiation therapy (not recorded which). The receptor set was obtained from a donor over 45 with non-small cell lung cancer. The conserved cysteine and the conserved F or W are not part of the CDR3 here.

TRBJ2-3 TRBV25-1 ASSSDTGQGSTDTQY
TRBJ1-2 TRBV4-1 ASSQDRGGGQGGYGYT
TRBJ2-5 TRBV6-4 ASSAGPNQETQC
TRBJ2-3 TRBV5-1 ASSPALTSGPKASTDTQY
TRBJ2-7 TRBV30 AWETVVGYEQY
TRBJ1-1 TRBV3-1 ASSQGWGGTEAF
TRBJ2-3 TRBV7-8 ASSLAGTGADTQY
TRBJ2-1 TRBV7-2 ASSLEDGNEQF
TRBJ2-1 TRBV7-2 ASSSGQGFNEQF
TRBJ1-5 TRBV6-2/TRBV6-3 ASSFGTEQPQH
TRBJ1-3 TRBV4-3 ASSLWSGNTIY
TRBJ1-1 TRBV6-1 ASRPPGQDSTEAF
TRBJ2-2 TRBV11-2 ASRFPGTGGTGELF
TRBJ2-5 TRBV24-1 ATSDSLGTAETQY
TRBJ2-1 TRBV11-3 ASSIGLSVFREQF
TRBJ2-5 TRBV20-1 SAPVGAGETQY
TRBJ1-1 TRBV2 ASRDRVNTEAF
TRBJ2-3 TRBV29-1 SVEEVGTGGDFTDTQY
TRBJ2-2 TRBV4-1 ASSISRVLTSGRSRELF
TRBJ1-1 TRBV2 ASSGFRQNTEAF
TRBJ1-6 TRBV6-1 ASTYDRNSYNSPLH
TRBJ1-2 TRBV5-1 ASSLDGLSFYGYT
TRBJ1-1 TRBV3-1 ASSQVDSAPMNTEAF
TRBJ1-5 TRBV24-1 ATIPGGLRNQPQH
TRBJ2-2 TRBV19 ASSIGAGGYTGELF
TRBJ2-5 TRBV6-2/TRBV6-3 ASSSAGRRETQY
TRBJ2-6 TRBV3-1 ASSPQAGANFLT
TRBJ2-3 TRBV9 ASSVTPNTDTQY
TRBJ1-1 TRBV28 ASSLEGDTEAF
TRBJ2-3 TRBV18 ASSLSVSISTDTQY
TRBJ1-5 TRBV6-1 ASTSGTGLRQPQH
TRBJ1-1 TRBV19 ASRADRGLGAF
TRBJ2-3 TRBV5-1 ASRATGLSTDTQY
TRBJ1-2 TRBV5-8 ASSRGGREFVYGYT
TRBJ2-2 TRBV24-1 ATSGLKTGVAGELF
TRBJ2-3 TRBV5-1 ASSLTSGRLDTQY
TRBJ2-2 TRBV7-2 ASTQDGAGYTGELF
TRBJ1-2 TRBV28 ASVGSPKANYGYT
TRBJ2-1 TRBV6-5 ASSSGTSGLNEQF
TRBJ1-5 TRBV19 ASRWGNQPQH
TRBJ2-1 TRBV11-2 ASSLRLAGGRLGYNEQF